The 26 T cell receptor beta chains below were found in one sample sequenced in a study of T cell repertoires in cytomegalovirus infection. These receptors' targets are unknown. TCRdb passed the reads through MiXCR, listing each CDR3 protein once. The sample holds 700,000 to 950,000 distinct CDR3 sequences; about 33% are singletons and the top ten take around 12%. Source: cultured CD8+ T cells from PBMCs, taken from culture after CMV antigen stimulation. Receptor source: a human donor in good health (CMV status not recorded). Some clones in this sample may be carry-over from other donors' samples.

The gene calls are TRBV19 and TRBJ1-5; maybe TRBD1 (5 bases). The CDR3 covers 15 residues. Germline V gene data show CDR1 as LNHDA and CDR2 as SQIVND (reference sequence). The germline V and J ends were trimmed by 3 bases and 6 bases, with 15 bases remaining between them. CDR3 sequence: CASSMWDPGIQPQHF. The CDR3 DNA reads TGTGCCAGTAGTATGTGGGACCCAGGGATTCAGCCCCAGCATTTT.

This clonotype has more than one count but fewer than ten. This chain uses TRBV5-1 with TRBJ2-1; TRBD2 matches 9 bases. The CDR3 loop spans 13 amino acids. Trimming removed 9 bases from V and 4 bases from J; junction bases left unmatched: 5. CDR1 SGHRS and CDR2 YFSETQ come from the germline V gene. CDR3 region: CATSAGGYNEQFF. The DNA of the CDR3 is TGCGCCACTTCAGCGGGAGGATACAATGAGCAGTTCTTC.

This clonotype occurred a few times. CDR3 in amino acids: CASSSFSGENIQYF. The CDR3 DNA sequence: TGTGCCAGCAGCTCATTTAGCGGCGAAAACATTCAGTACTTC. The rearrangement joins TRBV6-1 to TRBJ2-4; D perhaps matches TRBD2 (6 bases). The CDR3 extends over 14 amino acids. Trimming left V 6 bases short and J 5 bases short, with 14 bases between. Germline V gives CDR1 MNHNS, CDR2 SASEGT.

Of note for this clonotype: The junction shows a germline mismatch at one end, possibly a read error. The V call is TRBV7-9, the J call TRBJ1-2; D is perhaps TRBD1 (6 bases). The V gene's germline CDR1 is SEHNR and CDR2 FQNEAQ (reference sequence). CDR3 length: 17 amino acids. The CDR3 bases are TGTGCCAGCAGGTTAGGAGTGGGGGCCTACCCGAGCTATGGCTACACCTTC. It translates to CASRLGVGAYPSYGYTF. Variable domain in full (rest from reference TRBV7-9 and TRBJ1-2): DTGVSQNPRHKITKRGQNVTFRCDPISEHNRLYWYRQTLGQGPEFLTYFQNEAQLEKSRLLSDRFSAERPKGSFSTLEIQRTEQGDSAMYLCASRLGVGAYPSYGYTFGSGTRLTVV.

The chain links TRBV5-4 to TRBJ1-2, with TRBD1 identical over 9 bases. The CDR3 is 15 residues long. Trimming cost V 3 bases and J 2 bases; bases outside gene matches: 5. CDR1 is SGHNT, CDR2 YYREEE, per germline (reference sequence). The CDR3 DNA sequence: TGTGCCAGCAGCTCGTGGACAGGGGAAAACTATGGCTACACCTTC. Protein product: CASSSWTGENYGYTF.

This clonotype appeared many times. CDR3 nucleotides: TGTGCCAGCAGTCCATTGAAGGACAGGGGACTCGAGCAGTACTTC. This codes for CASSPLKDRGLEQYF. The chain employs TRBV7-6 and TRBJ2-7; 9 bases line up with TRBD1. J gave up 6 bases and V 6 bases, and 12 bases lay outside the gene matches. The CDR3 runs to 15 residues. Per germline, CDR1 SGHVS and CDR2 FNYEAQ.

The chain is built from TRBV28 and TRBJ1-1; D unresolved. This CDR3 contains 14 residues. The germline V gene encodes CDR1 MDHEN and CDR2 SYDVKM. The V end lost 6 bases, the J end lost 1 base, and 12 bases lay between the germline ends. CDR3 amino acids: CASSRTDRNTEAFF. In DNA, the CDR3 is TGTGCCAGCAGCCGCACTGACCGGAACACTGAAGCTTTCTTT.

The sample holds a few counts of this clonotype. This chain joins TRBV12-3 or TRBV12-4 and TRBJ2-1; 12 nucleotides align to TRBD2. This CDR3 is 19 amino acids long. The junction had 10 bases not matched to a gene; V was cut back by 3 bases and J by 1 base. The DNA for the CDR3 is TGTGCCAGCAGTTTCCTCACTAGCGGGGGGACTTATTCCTACAATGAGCAGTTCTTC. Protein: CASSFLTSGGTYSYNEQFF.

This clonotype was found many times. The gene calls are TRBV7-6 and TRBJ2-5; D might be TRBD2 (5 bases). The CDR3 is 15 residues long. V was shortened by 5 bases and J by 5 bases, with 18 bases between the two germline ends. Germline V gives CDR1 SGHVS, CDR2 FNYEAQ. CDR3 amino acids: CASSPRRLALETQYF. As DNA, the CDR3 is TGTGCCAGCAGCCCGCGTCGGCTAGCTTTGGAGACCCAGTACTTC.

This clonotype appeared a few times. The chain couples TRBV7-6 to TRBJ1-6; D possibly corresponds to TRBD1 (5 bases). CDR1 and CDR2 from the germline V gene are SGHVS and FNYEAQ. V gave up 6 bases and J gave up 6 bases, with 15 bases separating them. The CDR3 spans 15 residues. The CDR3 nucleotides are TGTGCCAGCAGACAATTCGACAGCTTTAATTCACCCCTCCACTTT. Its translation is CASRQFDSFNSPLHF. Looking up the rest from reference TRBV7-6 and TRBJ1-6 gives the full variable domain: GAGVSQSPRYKVTKRGQDVALRCDPISGHVSLYWYRQALGQGPEFLTYFNYEAQQDKSGLPNDRFSAERPEGSISTLTIQRTEQRDSAMYRCASRQFDSFNSPLHFGNGTRLTVT.

This clonotype appeared a few times. This chain uses TRBV29-1 with TRBJ2-1, with D possibly TRBD1 on 5 matching bases. V gave up 4 bases and J gave up 1 base, with 11 bases separating them. The CDR3 contains 14 residues. The germline CDR1 and CDR2 sequences are SQVTM and ANQGSEA. The CDR3 loop reads CSVAPQGSYNEQFF. CDR3 DNA sequence: TGCAGCGTTGCCCCCCAGGGATCCTACAATGAGCAGTTCTTC.

This clonotype appeared a few times. V gene TRBV12-3 or TRBV12-4 combines with J gene TRBJ2-1, with D perhaps matching TRBD2 (7 bases). V lost 6 bases, J lost 9 bases, and 15 bases lay in between. The CDR3 is 13 amino acids. CDR3 nucleotide sequence: TGTGCCAGCAGCTGGGGAGGGGGGACTGAGCAGTTCTTC. Encoded protein: CASSWGGGTEQFF.

This clonotype has more than one count but fewer than ten. V gene TRBV2 combines with J gene TRBJ2-7; the match to TRBD2 covers 10 bases. V gave up 2 bases and J gave up 0 bases; unmatched junction bases: 7. The CDR3 covers 17 residues. Germline CDR1 SNHLY, CDR2 FYNNEI. This chain's CDR3 is CASSEQASGGLSYEQYF. CDR3 sequence (DNA): TGTGCCAGCAGTGAACAGGCTAGCGGGGGCCTCTCCTACGAGCAGTACTTC.

The V and J genes are TRBV19 and TRBJ2-7; D unresolved. Per germline, CDR1 LNHDA and CDR2 SQIVND (reference sequence). The CDR3 is 13 residues long. V lost 3 bases and J lost 2, with 8 bases in between. Here the CDR3 reads CASSMGKAYEQYF. The CDR3 DNA sequence: TGTGCCAGTAGTATGGGCAAAGCCTACGAGCAGTACTTC.

This chain joins TRBV19 and TRBJ1-1; 12 nucleotides match TRBD1. This CDR3 is 14 amino acids long. V was clipped by 5 bases and J by 7 bases; unmatched bases: 5. From germline, CDR1 is LNHDA and CDR2 SQIVND (reference sequence). DNA for the CDR3: TGTGCCAGTAGTGGGACAGGGGGCTTGAGTGAAGCTTTCTTT. Translation gives CASSGTGGLSEAFF.

This sequence joins TRBV6-1 and TRBJ2-4, with D maybe TRBD1 (7 bases). V was shortened by 6 bases and J by 7 bases, with 16 bases between the two germline ends. From germline, CDR1 is MNHNS and CDR2 SASEGT. The CDR3 sequence is 14 residues long. CDR3 nucleotide sequence: TGTGCCAGCAGGTCCGGCAGGGGGAGGAACATTCAGTACTTC. This codes for CASRSGRGRNIQYF.

The V call is TRBV20-1, the J call TRBJ2-5, with D hard to call. From germline, CDR1 is DFQATT and CDR2 SNEGSKA (reference sequence). Trimming removed 0 bases from V and 2 bases from J, with 13 bases in between. CDR3 length: 15 amino acids. The CDR3 DNA is TGCAGTGCTAGAGATCCTTCAGGCGGTCAAGAGACCCAGTACTTC. Its translation: CSARDPSGGQETQYF.

This clonotype was found a few times. The V and J genes are TRBV7-6 and TRBJ1-1; TRBD1 might be the D (5 bases). Germline V gives CDR1 SGHVS, CDR2 FNYEAQ. The CDR3 totals 15 residues. V lost 7 bases, J lost 1 base, and 16 bases lay in between. The CDR3 bases are TGTGCCAGCAACGATTACACAGGCTCGAACACTGAAGCTTTCTTT. Amino acids: CASNDYTGSNTEAFF.

This chain uses TRBV4-1 with TRBJ2-7; D is ambiguous. This CDR3 is 13 amino acids long. Per the germline V gene, CDR1 is MGHRA and CDR2 is YSYEKL. With 1 base removed from V and 2 bases from J, the gap between germline ends came to 6 bases. CDR3 bases: TGCGCCAGCAGCCAAGGGATGGCCTACGAGCAGTACGTC. It encodes CASSQGMAYEQYV.

This clonotype was picked up a small number of times. The chain has TRBV2 and TRBJ2-3, with unresolved D. This CDR3 is 15 amino acids long. The V gene lost 7 bases and the J gene lost 6 bases, with 20 bases spanning the gap. CDR1 and CDR2 from the germline V gene are SNHLY and FYNNEI. In DNA form, the CDR3 reads TGTGCCAGCACCCCCGTTGCGATTTCCGTTGATACGCAGTATTTT. Its translation is CASTPVAISVDTQYF. Together with reference TRBV2 and TRBJ2-3, the CDR3 gives the full variable domain: EPEVTQTPSHQVTQMGQEVILRCVPISNHLYFYWYRQILGQKVEFLVSFYNNEISEKSEIFDDQFSVERPDGSNFTLKIRSTKLEDSAMYFCASTPVAISVDTQYFGPGTRLTVL.

The chain carries TRBV9 and TRBJ1-1, with D perhaps TRBD1 (5 bases). The V gene lost 0 bases and the J gene lost 1 base, with 13 bases spanning the gap. CDR1 is SGDLS and CDR2 is YYNGEE in the germline V gene. This CDR3 is built from 16 residues. The CDR3 here is CASSVGGRGRNTEAFF. CDR3 DNA: TGTGCCAGCAGCGTAGGGGGAAGGGGACGGAACACTGAAGCTTTCTTT.

V is TRBV5-1 and J is TRBJ2-3, with a possible D match to TRBD2 (6 bases). Trimming removed 4 bases at V and 6 bases at J, with 9 bases between. The germline V gene has CDR1 SGHRS and CDR2 YFSETQ. This CDR3 has 12 residues. This chain's CDR3 is CASSTAGDTQYF. The CDR3 DNA is TGCGCCAGCAGCACCGCGGGGGATACGCAGTATTTT.

The chain combines TRBV7-3 with TRBJ2-1; D not certain. Germline V CDR1 and CDR2: SGHTA, FQGTGA. V shed 1 base and J shed 10 bases, with 14 bases lying between them. This CDR3 contains 14 residues. Here the CDR3 reads CASSLKSGSGEQFF. CDR3 in DNA: TGTGCCAGCAGCTTAAAATCCGGGTCTGGGGAGCAGTTCTTC.

This clonotype came up a few times. The V call is TRBV3-1, the J call TRBJ2-7; D possibly corresponds to TRBD1 (5 bases). V was clipped by 3 bases and J by 7 bases, with 7 bases between them. The CDR3 covers 11 residues. The germline V gene has CDR1 LGHDT and CDR2 YNNKEL (reference sequence). The CDR3: CASSQTDEQYF. For the CDR3, the DNA is TGTGCCAGCAGCCAGACAGATGAGCAGTACTTC.

The rearrangement joins TRBV2 to TRBJ1-1; TRBD1 is a possible D gene (6 bases). Germline V gene data show CDR1 as SNHLY and CDR2 as FYNNEI. V was clipped by 8 bases and J by 1 base, with 17 bases between them. The CDR3 totals 15 residues. The CDR3 loop reads CASGPPTGWNTEAFF. DNA for the CDR3: TGTGCCAGCGGACCACCCACAGGGTGGAACACTGAAGCTTTCTTT.

This sequence joins TRBV11-3 and TRBJ2-5; TRBD2 aligns across 16 bases. V shed 4 bases, J shed 4 bases, and the junction held 6 bases outside the gene matches. The CDR3 consists of 17 residues. From germline, CDR1 is SGHNT and CDR2 YENEEA. The CDR3 DNA reads as TGTGCCAGCAGCTCGGGACTAGCGGGGGGGTTCCGAGAGACCCAGTACTTC. Its protein is CASSSGLAGGFRETQYF.